The 20 T cell receptor beta chains below all came from one sample that was sequenced in a study of T cell changes during pregnancy in multiple sclerosis. Sequenced by immunoSEQ multiplex PCR; TCRdb stores in-frame clones only, minus some. The sample lists about 67,000 clones, about nine tenths occurring once. The sample was peripheral blood, taken in the second trimester of pregnancy. These TCRs come from a female donor with multiple sclerosis, enrolled in a pregnancy study.

This clone was counted a few times. The chain uses TRBV5-1 and TRBJ1-5; no clear D gene. This CDR3 has 16 amino acids. V was pared by 4 bases and J by 4 bases, with 18 bases between. From germline, CDR1 is SGHRS and CDR2 YFSETQ. This chain's CDR3 is CASSEHQARGNQPQHF. CDR3 DNA: TGCGCCAGCAGCGAACATCAGGCCCGGGGAAATCAGCCCCAGCATTTT.

This chain connects TRBV7-9 to TRBJ2-3, with 7 bases identical to TRBD2. CDR3 length: 17 amino acids. V lost 10 bases and J lost 2; bases outside the gene matches: 18. CDR1 and CDR2 (germline): SEHNR, FQNEAQ (reference sequence). CDR3 sequence reads: CAIVRRGRDYATDTQYF. The CDR3 nucleotides read TGTGCCATCGTCCGGAGGGGCCGGGACTATGCCACAGATACGCAGTATTTT.

The V call is TRBV2, the J call TRBJ2-1; the match to TRBD2 covers 10 bases. There are 13 residues in the CDR3. Germline V CDR1 and CDR2: SNHLY, FYNNEI. The trim removed 6 bases at V and 7 bases at J, leaving 3 bases unmatched. The CDR3 DNA is TGTGCCAGCAGCGAACTAGCGGGGAATGAGCAGTTCTTC. It codes for CASSELAGNEQFF.

The chain employs TRBV27 and TRBJ2-5, with D maybe TRBD1 (7 bases). The germline CDR1 and CDR2 sequences are MNHEY and SMNVEV (reference sequence). V lost 9 bases, J lost 3 bases, and 32 bases lay in between. This CDR3 has 19 amino acids. The CDR3 loop is CASFGARQGRLDGKETQYF. The CDR3 DNA reads as TGTGCCAGTTTTGGTGCCCGACAGGGAAGACTAGACGGGAAAGAGACCCAGTACTTC.

Only one count was recorded for this clone. The genes are TRBV10-3 and TRBJ1-5, with a tentative D call TRBD1 (5 bases). The CDR3 contains 14 residues. Trimming took off 5 bases at V and 3 bases at J, with 11 bases between the two ends. CDR1 and CDR2 from the germline V gene are ENHRY and SYGVKD. CDR3 loop: CAISPDSTNQPQHF. The CDR3 DNA sequence: TGTGCCATCAGTCCCGACAGTACCAATCAGCCCCAGCATTTT.

V usage is TRBV5-1 and J usage is TRBJ1-1; D gene uncertain. V shed 1 base and J shed 3 bases, with 10 bases lying between them. CDR3 size: 14 residues. CDR1 is SGHRS, CDR2 YFSETQ, per germline. The CDR3 is CASSLSPPDTEAFF. The CDR3 DNA follows: TGCGCCAGCAGCTTGTCTCCCCCGGACACTGAAGCTTTCTTT.

This clone appeared once. V gene TRBV27 combines with J gene TRBJ1-6; no definite D call. This CDR3 is 13 amino acids long. Trimming cost V 6 bases and J 9 bases, with 12 bases left between them. Germline assignment: CDR1 MNHEY and CDR2 SMNVEV (reference sequence). CDR3 sequence (DNA): TGTGCCAGCAGGCAGAGCCGGGTTTCACCCCTCCACTTT. It codes for CASRQSRVSPLHF.

The J gene is TRBJ1-2, the V gene TRBV19, with a possible D match to TRBD1 (5 bases). CDR3 length: 12 residues. V was shortened by 7 bases and J by 8 bases, with 14 bases between the two germline ends. Germline V gives CDR1 LNHDA, CDR2 SQIVND (reference sequence). The CDR3 sequence: CASTPDTGGYTF. The CDR3, as DNA: TGTGCCAGTACTCCGGACACCGGAGGCTACACCTTC.

The chain links TRBV5-1 to TRBJ2-5, with 8 positions matching TRBD1. V gave up 3 bases and J gave up 2 bases; unmatched junction bases: 9. The CDR3 is 16 residues long. Germline V gene data show CDR1 as SGHRS and CDR2 as YFSETQ. CDR3 bases: TGCGCCAGCAGCTCCCGGACAGGGAGAGGGCAAGAGACCCAGTACTTC. This translates into CASSSRTGRGQETQYF.

V usage is TRBV5-1 and J usage is TRBJ2-7; D is ambiguous. This CDR3 is built from 13 residues. CDR1 and CDR2 from the germline V gene are SGHRS and YFSETQ. V dropped 2 bases and J dropped 2 bases, with 8 bases sitting between them. The CDR3 reads CASSFENAYEQYF. For the CDR3, the DNA is TGCGCCAGCAGCTTTGAGAACGCCTACGAGCAGTACTTC.

The rearrangement links TRBV7-7 to TRBJ2-1; 8 nucleotides line up with TRBD1. CDR1 SSHAT and CDR2 FNYEAQ come from the germline V gene (reference sequence). J was trimmed by 1 base and V by 5 bases; bases with no gene match: 4. This CDR3 is 15 amino acids long. CDR3 residues: CASSRTGSSYNEQFF. The DNA for the CDR3 is TGTGCCAGCAGCCGGACAGGGAGTTCCTACAATGAGCAGTTCTTC.

The rearrangement links TRBV7-6 to TRBJ2-5, with D tentatively TRBD2 (5 bases). V lost 7 bases and J lost 0, with 12 bases in between. Germline V CDR1 and CDR2: SGHVS, FNYEAQ. This CDR3 is built from 14 residues. CDR3: CASTEAGYQETQYF. The CDR3 region has the DNA TGTGCCAGCACCGAGGCGGGTTACCAAGAGACCCAGTACTTC.

As for this clone: Other nucleotide sequences in the sample specify the same CDR3. The genes are TRBV6-1 and TRBJ1-5, with TRBD1 matching over 10 bases. Germline values: CDR1 MNHNS, CDR2 SASEGT. The CDR3 has 15 amino acids. The J segment lost 5 bases and the V segment lost 6 bases, leaving 7 bases of the junction unmatched. In DNA, the CDR3 is TGTGCCAGCAGCGAACGGGGACAGGGGCATCAGCCCCAGCATTTT. It translates to CASSERGQGHQPQHF.

The genes are TRBV4-1 and TRBJ2-7; 7 bases are a match to TRBD2. Looked up from germline, CDR1 is MGHRA and CDR2 is YSYEKL. V dropped 0 bases and J dropped 3; count of bases not matched to a gene: 2. The CDR3 is 14 residues long. The chain's CDR3 is CASSQDRTSYEQYF. CDR3 nucleotide sequence: TGCGCCAGCAGCCAAGATCGGACTAGCTACGAGCAGTACTTC.

The chain recombines TRBV13 with TRBJ1-2; no clear D. This CDR3 contains 16 residues. The germline gives CDR1 PRHDT, CDR2 FYEKMQ (reference sequence). V dropped 5 bases and J dropped 3 bases, with 19 bases sitting between them. The CDR3 region is CASSPRMVGDDYGYTF. CDR3 coding DNA: TGTGCCAGCAGCCCACGGATGGTCGGGGATGACTATGGCTACACCTTC.

V is TRBV4-1 and J is TRBJ1-2; 9 bases agree with TRBD1. This CDR3 is 14 amino acids long. From germline, CDR1 is MGHRA and CDR2 YSYEKL. J was trimmed by 4 bases and V by 4 bases; bases with no gene match: 4. This CDR3 is CASSLDRGIYGYTF. CDR3 nucleotides: TGCGCCAGCAGCCTAGACAGGGGGATCTATGGCTACACCTTC.

The V gene is TRBV5-1, the J gene TRBJ2-7; D is unresolved. Looked up from germline, CDR1 is SGHRS and CDR2 is YFSETQ. The V gene lost 6 bases and the J gene lost 0 bases, with 13 bases spanning the gap. This CDR3 comprises 14 residues. The CDR3 here is CASNPEPGSYEQYF. The CDR3 coding sequence is TGCGCCAGCAACCCGGAGCCGGGCTCCTACGAGCAGTACTTC.

V gene TRBV25-1 combines with J gene TRBJ2-3; D might be TRBD1 (6 bases). Trimming pared 4 bases from V and 1 base from J, leaving 6 bases between. This CDR3 is built from 13 residues. Germline lookup yields CDR1 MGHDK and CDR2 SYGVNS. Here the CDR3 DNA reads TGTGCCAGCAGTGGGACAGGCACAGATACGCAGTATTTT. As protein: CASSGTGTDTQYF.

This clone occurred a few times. The chain is built from TRBV19 and TRBJ1-5, with unresolved D. Looked up from germline, CDR1 is LNHDA and CDR2 is SQIVND (reference sequence). The ends were cut back, 10 bases at V and 9 bases at J, with 19 bases in the middle. This CDR3 is 13 amino acids long. CDR3 sequence reads: CATSRGMGRPQHF. The CDR3 coding sequence is TGTGCCACCTCCCGCGGGATGGGTCGGCCCCAGCATTTT.

The chain carries TRBV5-1 and TRBJ2-2; no clear D gene. Germline lookup yields CDR1 SGHRS and CDR2 YFSETQ. V lost 4 bases, J lost 5 bases, and 15 bases lay in between. This CDR3 has 15 residues. As DNA, the CDR3 is TGCGCCAGCAGCCCCGCTGGCTTTCCGACCGGGGAGCTGTTTTTT. It specifies CASSPAGFPTGELFF.